The 14 T cell receptor beta chains below all came from one sample that was sequenced in a study of cytomegalovirus exposure and HLA in healthy donors. PCR was performed using 60 Vbeta and 13 Jbeta primers. Sequenced by immunoSEQ multiplex PCR; TCRdb stores in-frame clones only, minus some. The top ten clones hold 0.22% of a sample with 210,000 or so clones, more than 60% of them seen once. Sequencing used PBMCs. Receptors were obtained from a girl aged 2 to 10 in good health and CMV-seronegative.

The V call is TRBV12-5, the J call TRBJ1-5; no reliable D call. V gave up 6 bases and J gave up 6 bases, with 12 bases separating them. The CDR3 totals 13 residues. CDR1 is LGHNT and CDR2 is FRNRAP in the germline V gene. CDR3: CASGPTGFQPQHF. CDR3 nucleotides: TGTGCTAGTGGCCCGACTGGATTTCAGCCCCAGCATTTT.

J is TRBJ2-1 and V is TRBV15; 12 bases are a match to TRBD1. Germline V gene sequence: CDR1 LNHNV, CDR2 YYDKDF (reference sequence). This CDR3 has 16 amino acids. Trimming removed 8 bases from V and 9 bases from J; junction bases left unmatched: 14. CDR3 nucleotides: TGTGCCACCTCTCTGAAGCGGGACAGGGGGCTTGGTGAGCAGTTCTTC. Its translation is CATSLKRDRGLGEQFF.

The gene calls are TRBV11-2 and TRBJ1-4, with TRBD1 matching 7 bases. This CDR3 has 20 amino acids. V shed 0 bases and J 0 bases; nucleotides not matched to a gene: 13. Germline assignment: CDR1 SGHAT and CDR2 FQNNGV. In DNA, the CDR3 is TGTGCCAGCAGCTTAGATCGACAGGGTCTCCTAGGTGCAACTAATGAAAAACTGTTTTTT. Its protein is CASSLDRQGLLGATNEKLFF.

There are a few counts of this clone. The chain has TRBV4-1 and TRBJ1-1, with 7 positions matching TRBD1. The germline CDR1 and CDR2 sequences are MGHRA and YSYEKL. This CDR3 has 14 amino acids. The J segment lost 10 bases and the V segment lost 0 bases, leaving 8 bases of the junction unmatched. In DNA, the CDR3 is TGCGCCAGCAGCCAAGATCCCCTTACAGGGGTAGCTTTCTTT. As protein: CASSQDPLTGVAFF.

V gene TRBV6-6 combines with J gene TRBJ1-2; a weak D match, TRBD1 (6 bases). The CDR3 runs 13 residues. V was pared by 7 bases and J by 4 bases, with 13 bases between. Germline loops: CDR1 MNHNY, CDR2 SVGAGI (reference sequence). The CDR3 protein is CASNSDSGYGYTF. The CDR3 nucleotides are TGTGCCAGCAACTCGGACAGTGGCTATGGCTACACCTTC.

V gene TRBV19 combines with J gene TRBJ1-2, with a possible D match to TRBD1 (5 bases). The V and J ends lost 6 bases and 3 bases respectively, with 20 bases between them. The CDR3 totals 16 residues. CDR1 and CDR2 (germline): LNHDA, SQIVND (reference sequence). CDR3 nucleotide sequence: TGTGCCAGTAGCAGTCTCCGAAGGGGATCAGACTATGGCTACACCTTC. Translating it yields CASSSLRRGSDYGYTF.

CDR3: CASSLAVSGTGELFF. The CDR3 coding sequence is TGCGCCAGCAGCTTGGCCGTATCGGGCACCGGGGAGCTGTTTTTT. The chain carries TRBV5-1 and TRBJ2-2; no firm D call. Deletions cut 0 bases from V and 4 bases from J, with 10 bases between. Germline assignment: CDR1 SGHRS and CDR2 YFSETQ. The CDR3 totals 15 residues.

The V call is TRBV30, the J call TRBJ2-5, with D uncertain. Germline V gives CDR1 GTSNPN, CDR2 SVGIG (reference sequence). V gave up 4 bases and J gave up 11 bases, with 17 bases separating them. CDR3 length equals 12 residues. CDR3 protein: CAWTLGQQEQYF. CDR3 sequence (DNA): TGTGCCTGGACTTTGGGCCAGCAAGAGCAGTACTTC.

The chain has TRBV23-1 and TRBJ1-2, with 10 bases fitting TRBD1. TRBV23-1 is given ORF status, its function remaining uncertain. The CDR3 is 16 residues long. With V trimmed by 7 bases and J by 6 bases, 14 bases remained unmatched. The CDR3 loop is CASTPTLRTGGNGYTF. In nucleotides, the CDR3 is TGCGCCAGCACCCCCACCCTTAGGACAGGGGGTAATGGCTACACCTTC.

This sequence joins TRBV6-6 and TRBJ1-1; D might be TRBD1 (5 bases). This CDR3 contains 14 residues. Looked up from germline, CDR1 is MNHNY and CDR2 is SVGAGI (reference sequence). Trimming removed 5 bases at V and 6 bases at J, with 16 bases between. The DNA of the CDR3 is TGTGCCAGCAGTCGACAGTCTCCTCCCCCTGAAGCTTTCTTT. Translating gives CASSRQSPPPEAFF.

In its sample, this clone was seen once. The rearrangement uses TRBV6-5 and TRBJ1-1, with 7 bases that match TRBD1. CDR3 length: 13 residues. V shed 2 bases, J shed 6 bases, and the junction held 3 bases outside the gene matches. Germline CDR1 is MNHEY and CDR2 is SVGAGI. The CDR3 region is CASSYRGRAEAFF. CDR3 DNA sequence: TGTGCCAGCAGTTACAGGGGGCGTGCTGAAGCTTTCTTT.

In regard to this clone: The sample holds other DNA sequences that translate to the same CDR3. The chain employs TRBV6-5 and TRBJ1-5; 8 nucleotides line up with TRBD1. Per germline, CDR1 MNHEY and CDR2 SVGAGI. This CDR3 spans 13 amino acids. V shed 5 bases, J shed 9 bases, and the junction held 6 bases outside the gene matches. Here the CDR3 DNA reads TGTGCCAGCAGTGCAGGACAGGGCCGGCCCCAGCATTTT. Amino acids: CASSAGQGRPQHF.

CDR3: CASRRQRNTGELFF. CDR3 DNA: TGCGCCAGCAGACGACAGAGGAACACCGGGGAGCTGTTTTTT. The chain joins TRBV5-1 to TRBJ2-2; D perhaps matches TRBD1 (5 bases). The V end was cut by 5 bases, the J end by 1 base, with 9 bases between. Germline V gene data show CDR1 as SGHRS and CDR2 as YFSETQ. The CDR3 spans 14 residues.

The CDR3, as DNA: TGTGCCAGTAGTATCGGACTCACGAACACTGAAGCTTTCTTT. It is translated as CASSIGLTNTEAFF. This chain connects TRBV19 to TRBJ1-1; D is ambiguous. Germline V gene lookup returns CDR1 LNHDA and CDR2 SQIVND (reference sequence). The CDR3 runs 14 residues. V gave up 3 bases and J gave up 1 base, with 9 bases separating them.